These 8 T cell receptor beta chains were sequenced from one sample in a study of T cells after yellow fever vaccination. TCRdb ran MiXCR on the 5' RACE reads and lists one entry per CDR3 protein. The data hold hundreds of thousands of distinct CDR3 sequences, with 9.5% to 15% observed a single time. The sample consisted of CD4+ T cells sorted from PBMCs, taken 15 days after the yellow fever booster vaccination. All receptors come from a man younger than 30 who received the YFV17D yellow fever vaccine.

This clonotype appeared a few times. The chain has TRBV24-1 and TRBJ2-3; 9 positions match TRBD2. After removal of 9 bases from V and 0 bases from J, the junction contained 12 bases not matched to a gene. Germline loops: CDR1 KGHDR, CDR2 SFDVKD. The CDR3 consists of 17 residues. The DNA of the CDR3 is TGTGCCACCGGAACAGCAGCGACTAGCGGAAGCACAGATACGCAGTATTTT. It is translated as CATGTAATSGSTDTQYF.

This chain links TRBV2 with TRBJ2-2; 9 nucleotides match TRBD1. V lost 3 bases to trimming and J lost 1 base; unmatched junction nucleotides: 3. The CDR3 totals 16 residues. Germline assignment: CDR1 SNHLY and CDR2 FYNNEI. The CDR3 DNA sequence: TGTGCCAGCAGTGATCCGGGACAGGGGAACACCGGGGAGCTGTTTTTT. It yields the protein CASSDPGQGNTGELFF.

The chain has TRBV20-1 and TRBJ2-3, with D tentatively TRBD2 (7 bases). The germline V gene encodes CDR1 DFQATT and CDR2 SNEGSKA (reference sequence). The V gene lost 3 bases and the J gene lost 5 bases, with 15 bases spanning the gap. The CDR3 consists of 14 residues. CDR3 sequence reads: CSASRGGGEDTQYF. CDR3 DNA sequence: TGCAGTGCTAGCAGGGGCGGGGGTGAAGATACGCAGTATTTT.

The gene calls are TRBV20-1 and TRBJ2-5; TRBD1 aligns across 9 bases. The junction had 7 bases not matched to a gene; V was cut back by 3 bases and J by 2 bases. This CDR3 region has 15 residues. The germline V gene has CDR1 DFQATT and CDR2 SNEGSKA (reference sequence). The CDR3 nucleotides read TGCAGTGCTAGTGGGGACAGGGCCAAACAAGAGACCCAGTACTTC. Residues: CSASGDRAKQETQYF.

This clonotype has just a few counts. The chain is built from TRBV19 and TRBJ1-2; TRBD1 matches 7 bases. The V gene end was trimmed by 6 bases and the J gene end by 3 bases; junction bases not matched to a gene: 4. CDR1 LNHDA and CDR2 SQIVND come from the germline V gene (reference sequence). The CDR3 is made up of 13 amino acids. CDR3 loop: CASSRQGHYGYTF. CDR3 in DNA: TGTGCCAGTAGCCGACAGGGTCACTATGGCTACACCTTC.

The chain links TRBV12-3 or TRBV12-4 to TRBJ2-3, with D possibly being TRBD2 (6 bases). This CDR3 has 13 amino acids. CDR3 coding DNA: TGTTCGTGCGGGGTCTCTAGCACAGATACGCAGTATTTT. As protein: CSCGVSSTDTQYF.

This clonotype turned up a few times. The rearrangement joins TRBV11-2 to TRBJ1-2; 7 nucleotides align to TRBD1. Germline assignment: CDR1 SGHAT and CDR2 FQNNGV. CDR3 length: 14 amino acids. After removal of 7 bases from V and 5 bases from J, the junction contained 10 bases not matched to a gene. The CDR3 protein is CASTRPGQKYGYTF. DNA for the CDR3: TGTGCCAGCACGAGACCGGGACAGAAGTATGGCTACACCTTC.

V usage is TRBV7-3 and J usage is TRBJ2-1; TRBD2 aligns across 11 bases. V trimming: 5 bases; J trimming: 4 bases; junction bases outside the gene matches: 4. This CDR3 has 15 amino acids. Germline V CDR1 and CDR2: SGHTA, FQGTGA. The DNA for the CDR3 is TGTGCCAGCAGCCGACTAGCGGGGACTTACAATGAGCAGTTCTTC. This codes for CASSRLAGTYNEQFF.